Only a few counts were recorded for the clone carrying this TCR beta chain. This sample was included in a study of early T cells in non-severe SARS-CoV-2 infection. Each CDR3 protein is one row after TCRdb ran MiXCR on the 5' RACE reads. The table includes 75,000 to 90,000 distinct CDR3 sequences, about 15% detected once. This CDR3 has 16 amino acids. Germline V gene lookup returns CDR1 MDHEN and CDR2 SYDVKM. V lost 5 bases and J lost 10; bases outside the gene matches: 13. Sequences were obtained from whole blood. This sequence was found in an adult who was a healthcare worker with PCR-confirmed SARS-CoV-2 infection or an uninfected control (not recorded which). This chain links TRBV28 with TRBJ2-1; 11 positions match TRBD2. In nucleotides, the CDR3 is TGTGCCAGCAGTCCCCATAGCGGGAGGGCCCGGGGGGAGCAGTTCTTC. It codes for CASSPHSGRARGEQFF.